This is a list of T cell receptor beta chains from one sample in a study of cytomegalovirus exposure and HLA in healthy donors. Profiled with immunoSEQ multiplex PCR; TCRdb holds only in-frame clones, not every one. In the table there are about 59,000 clones, roughly 80% of which are singletons. The sample taken for sequencing was PBMCs. The receptors come from a woman aged 40 to 50 in good health and CMV-seronegative. The CDR3 runs from the conserved cysteine through the conserved F or W. Fields, in order: D gene, J gene, V gene, clone size, CDR3 protein, CDR3 DNA. The D gene is left open where the match is weak. Some rows mark clone size as missing; the rest say once, few, many or name a class of expanded clone.

.	TRBJ1-2	TRBV28	.	CASSSRTEIYGYTF	TGTGCCAGCAGTTCCCGGACAGAGATCTATGGCTACACCTTC
.	TRBJ1-1	TRBV2	.	CASSQTGGVGTEAFF	TGTGCCAGCAGTCAAACGGGGGGGGTAGGGACTGAAGCTTTCTTT
TRBD2	TRBJ2-3	TRBV13	.	CASSLGGLAGGHTDTQYF	TGTGCCAGCAGCTTAGGTGGACTAGCGGGAGGCCACACAGATACGCAGTATTTT
.	TRBJ1-5	TRBV2	.	CASSDIHRVFQPQHF	TGTGCCAGCAGTGATATCCACAGGGTGTTTCAGCCCCAGCATTTT
TRBD1	TRBJ1-2	TRBV7-2	.	CASSPGQGVYGYTF	TGTGCCAGCAGCCCCGGACAGGGGGTCTATGGCTACACCTTC
TRBD2	TRBJ2-2	TRBV29-1	once	CSVEVIGSGAGELFF	TGCAGCGTTGAAGTAATTGGTAGCGGGGCCGGGGAGCTGTTTTTT
TRBD1	TRBJ2-1	TRBV9	.	CASSVRVGTGGGNEQFF	TGTGCCAGCAGCGTAAGAGTCGGGACAGGGGGCGGGAATGAGCAGTTCTTC
.	TRBJ1-1	TRBV28	.	CASSLLAGMNTEAFF	TGTGCCAGCAGTTTATTGGCGGGGATGAACACTGAAGCTTTCTTT
TRBD1	TRBJ2-7	TRBV19	.	CASSISGTGAYEQYF	TGTGCCAGTAGTATCTCCGGGACAGGCGCCTACGAGCAGTACTTC
.	TRBJ2-2	TRBV5-4	.	CASRTFGQNTGELFF	TGTGCCAGCAGAACTTTTGGACAGAACACCGGGGAGCTGTTTTTT
TRBD1	TRBJ2-3	TRBV7-9	.	CASSPPTGAYTDTQYF	TGTGCCAGCAGCCCACCGACAGGGGCGTACACAGATACGCAGTATTTT
TRBD1	TRBJ2-2	TRBV10-3	.	CAISGRDRQGGELFF	TGTGCCATCAGTGGCCGGGACAGGCAGGGCGGGGAGCTGTTTTTT
TRBD2	TRBJ2-1	TRBV19	.	CASSLGLAGGYYNEQFF	TGTGCCAGTAGTTTGGGACTAGCGGGAGGGTATTATAATGAGCAGTTCTTC
TRBD2	TRBJ2-3	TRBV10-3	.	CAISDGLGASGYLADTQYF	TGTGCCATCAGTGACGGTCTGGGAGCTAGCGGGTACCTAGCAGATACGCAGTATTTT
TRBD2	TRBJ2-3	TRBV9	.	CASSVATRAGGTDTQYF	TGTGCCAGCAGCGTAGCAACGCGAGCGGGAGGCACAGATACGCAGTATTTT
TRBD2	TRBJ2-1	TRBV19	.	CASSVLAGSPNEQFF	TGTGCCAGTAGTGTGTTAGCGGGATCCCCTAATGAGCAGTTCTTC
TRBD2	TRBJ2-5	TRBV11-1	once	CASSSLAGGETQYF	TGTGCCAGCAGCTCGCTAGCGGGAGGGGAGACCCAGTACTTC
TRBD1	TRBJ2-1	TRBV28	.	CASKSGGSIWIEQFF	TGTGCCAGCAAATCAGGGGGAAGCATCTGGATTGAGCAGTTCTTC
TRBD2	TRBJ2-1	TRBV19	.	CASTPLAATYSSYNEQFF	TGTGCCAGTACCCCACTAGCGGCTACATATAGCTCCTACAATGAGCAGTTCTTC
TRBD2	TRBJ2-7	TRBV7-9	.	CASSLGTSSTYEQYF	TGTGCCAGCAGCTTAGGGACTAGCAGCACCTACGAGCAGTACTTC
.	TRBJ2-1	TRBV28	.	CASTFPLSHSAPGSYNEQFF	TGTGCCAGCACTTTTCCCCTCAGCCACAGTGCCCCTGGCTCCTACAATGAGCAGTTCTTC
.	TRBJ2-7	TRBV5-4	.	CASSLVGVPYEQYF	TGTGCCAGCAGCTTGGTGGGAGTCCCCTACGAGCAGTACTTC
.	TRBJ2-3	TRBV25-1	.	CASSESIGGRTDTQYF	TGTGCCAGCAGTGAAAGCATCGGGGGGCGGACAGATACGCAGTATTTT